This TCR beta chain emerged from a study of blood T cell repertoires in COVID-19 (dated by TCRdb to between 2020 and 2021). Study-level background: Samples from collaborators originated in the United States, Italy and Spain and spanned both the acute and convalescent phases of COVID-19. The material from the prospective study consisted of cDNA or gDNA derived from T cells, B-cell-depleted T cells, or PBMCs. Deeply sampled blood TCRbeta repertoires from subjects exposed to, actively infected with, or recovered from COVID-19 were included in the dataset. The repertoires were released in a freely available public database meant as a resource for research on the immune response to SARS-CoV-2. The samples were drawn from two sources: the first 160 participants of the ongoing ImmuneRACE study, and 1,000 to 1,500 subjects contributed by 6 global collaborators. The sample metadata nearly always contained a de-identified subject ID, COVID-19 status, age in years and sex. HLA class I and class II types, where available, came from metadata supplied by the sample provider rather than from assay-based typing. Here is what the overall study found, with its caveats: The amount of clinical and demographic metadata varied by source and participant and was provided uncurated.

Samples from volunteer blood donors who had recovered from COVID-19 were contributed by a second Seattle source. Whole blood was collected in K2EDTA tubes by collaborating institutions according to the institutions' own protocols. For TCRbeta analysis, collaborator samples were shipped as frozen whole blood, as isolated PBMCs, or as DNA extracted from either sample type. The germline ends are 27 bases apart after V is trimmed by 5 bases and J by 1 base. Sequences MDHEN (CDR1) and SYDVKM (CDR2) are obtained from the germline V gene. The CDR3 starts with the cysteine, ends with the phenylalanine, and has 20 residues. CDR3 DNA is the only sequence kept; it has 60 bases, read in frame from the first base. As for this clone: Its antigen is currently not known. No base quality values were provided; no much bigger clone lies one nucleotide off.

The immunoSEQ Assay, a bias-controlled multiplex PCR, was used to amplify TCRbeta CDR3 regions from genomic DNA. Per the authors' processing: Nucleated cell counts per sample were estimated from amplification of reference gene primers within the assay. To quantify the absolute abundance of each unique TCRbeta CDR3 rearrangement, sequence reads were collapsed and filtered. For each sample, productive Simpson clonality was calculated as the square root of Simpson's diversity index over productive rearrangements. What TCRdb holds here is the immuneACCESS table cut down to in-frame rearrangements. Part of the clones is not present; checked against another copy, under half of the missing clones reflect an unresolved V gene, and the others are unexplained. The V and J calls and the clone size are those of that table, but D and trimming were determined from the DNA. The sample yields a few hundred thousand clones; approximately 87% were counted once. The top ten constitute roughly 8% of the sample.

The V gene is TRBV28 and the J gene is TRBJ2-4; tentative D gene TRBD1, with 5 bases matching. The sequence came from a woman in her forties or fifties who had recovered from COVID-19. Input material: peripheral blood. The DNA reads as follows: TGTGCCAGCAGTCGGTCTTTGCTTTGGCGTAGGGGTGAGGCCAAAAACATTCAGTACTTC. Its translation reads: CASSRSLLWRRGEAKNIQYF.